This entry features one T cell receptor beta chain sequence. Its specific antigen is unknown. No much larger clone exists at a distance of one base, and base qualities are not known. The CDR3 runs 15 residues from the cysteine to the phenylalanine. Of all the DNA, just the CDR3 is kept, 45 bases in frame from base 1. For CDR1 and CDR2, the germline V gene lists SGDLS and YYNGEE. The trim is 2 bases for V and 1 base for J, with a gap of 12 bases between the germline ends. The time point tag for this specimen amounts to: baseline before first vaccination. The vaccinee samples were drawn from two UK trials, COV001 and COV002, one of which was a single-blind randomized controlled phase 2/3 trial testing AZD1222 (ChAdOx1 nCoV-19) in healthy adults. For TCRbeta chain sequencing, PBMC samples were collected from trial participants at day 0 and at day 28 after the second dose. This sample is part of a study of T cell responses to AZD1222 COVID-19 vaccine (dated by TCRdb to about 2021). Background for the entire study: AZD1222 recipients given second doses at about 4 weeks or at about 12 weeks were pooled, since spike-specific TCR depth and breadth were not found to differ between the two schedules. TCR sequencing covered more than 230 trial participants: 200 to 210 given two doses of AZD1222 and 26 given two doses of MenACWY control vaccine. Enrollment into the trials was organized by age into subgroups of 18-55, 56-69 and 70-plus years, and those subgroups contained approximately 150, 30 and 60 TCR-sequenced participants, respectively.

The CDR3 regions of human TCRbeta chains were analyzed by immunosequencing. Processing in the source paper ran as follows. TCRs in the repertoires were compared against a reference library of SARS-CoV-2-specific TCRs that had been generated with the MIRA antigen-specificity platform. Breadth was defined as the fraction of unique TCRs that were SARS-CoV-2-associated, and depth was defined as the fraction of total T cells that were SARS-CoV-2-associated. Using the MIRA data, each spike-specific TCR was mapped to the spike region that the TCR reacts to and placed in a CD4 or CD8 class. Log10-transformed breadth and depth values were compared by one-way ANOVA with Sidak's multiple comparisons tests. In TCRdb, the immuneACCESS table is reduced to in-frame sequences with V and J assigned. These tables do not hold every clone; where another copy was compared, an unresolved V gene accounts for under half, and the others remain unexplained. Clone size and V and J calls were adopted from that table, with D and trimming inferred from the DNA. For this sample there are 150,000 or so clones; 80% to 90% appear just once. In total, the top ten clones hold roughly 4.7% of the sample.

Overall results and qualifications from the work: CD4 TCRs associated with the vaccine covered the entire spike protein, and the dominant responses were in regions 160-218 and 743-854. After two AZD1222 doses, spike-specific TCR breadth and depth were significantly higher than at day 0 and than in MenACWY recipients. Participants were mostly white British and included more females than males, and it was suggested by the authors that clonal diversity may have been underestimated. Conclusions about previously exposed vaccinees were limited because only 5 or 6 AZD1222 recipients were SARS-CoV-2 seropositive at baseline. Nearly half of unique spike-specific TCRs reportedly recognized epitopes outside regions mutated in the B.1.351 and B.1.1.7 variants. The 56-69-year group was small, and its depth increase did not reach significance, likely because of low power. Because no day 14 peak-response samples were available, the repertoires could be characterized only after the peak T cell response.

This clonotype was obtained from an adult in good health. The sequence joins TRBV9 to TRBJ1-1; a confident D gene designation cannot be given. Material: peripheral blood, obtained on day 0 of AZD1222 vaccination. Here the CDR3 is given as CASSVNGRGNTEAFF. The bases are TGTGCCAGCAGCGTGAACGGCAGAGGGAACACTGAAGCTTTCTTT.